Listed here are 24 T cell receptor beta chains from one sample, sequenced in a study of T cells in Graves' hyperthyroidism and ophthalmopathy. RNA transcripts were the template for amplifying TCR beta CDR3 regions. During a first-round RT-PCR of the TCR CDR3, the HTBI primer set was used. MiXCR was run by TCRdb on the multiplex PCR reads, yielding one entry per CDR3 protein. The sample includes more than 300,000 distinct CDR3 sequences, under 20% of them seen just once. Material: blood. The origin of the receptors is a man younger than 35 with Graves' ophthalmopathy.

The chain couples TRBV10-3 to TRBJ1-3; D gene ambiguous. The CDR3 runs 16 residues. CDR1 and CDR2 (germline): ENHRY, SYGVKD. V was clipped by 2 bases and J by 0 bases, with 11 bases between them. Here the CDR3 reads CAISERQAFSGNTIYF. The DNA of the CDR3 is TGTGCCATCAGTGAGAGACAAGCTTTCTCTGGAAACACCATATATTTT.

This clonotype was seen many times. J is TRBJ2-5 and V is TRBV2; D is unresolved. The ends were cut back, 1 base at V and 4 bases at J, with 16 bases in the middle. The CDR3 is 16 amino acids. CDR1 is SNHLY, CDR2 FYNNEI, per germline. CDR3 sequence reads: CASSEVPAAARETQYF. DNA of the CDR3: TGTGCCAGCAGTGAAGTCCCCGCCGCCGCGAGAGAGACCCAGTACTTC.

This clonotype appeared many times. The chain couples TRBV28 to TRBJ1-2; D perhaps matches TRBD1 (5 bases). Germline V lookup: CDR1 MDHEN, CDR2 SYDVKM. V was cut by 7 bases and J by 6 bases, with 12 bases left in between. This CDR3 spans 12 amino acids. The CDR3 sequence is CASKDGGDGYTF. In nucleotides, the CDR3 is TGTGCCAGCAAAGACGGAGGGGATGGCTACACCTTC.

The CDR3 spells CASSVAEGRGNSPLHF. Written as DNA, the CDR3 is TGTGCCAGCAGCGTAGCGGAGGGGCGAGGGAATTCACCCCTCCACTTT. J is TRBJ1-6 and V is TRBV9; D perhaps matches TRBD1 (5 bases). This CDR3 region has 16 residues. Germline loops: CDR1 SGDLS, CDR2 YYNGEE. The V end was cut by 0 bases, the J end by 7 bases, with 14 bases between.

This clonotype was detected only a few times. The rearrangement links TRBV20-1 to TRBJ1-1; D perhaps matches TRBD1 (6 bases). Germline-derived CDR1 and CDR2 are DFQATT and SNEGSKA (reference sequence). V lost 2 bases and J lost 2, with 12 bases in between. The CDR3 contains 14 residues. DNA of the CDR3: TGCAGTGCTAGATACGCAGGGGTTAACACTGAAGCTTTCTTT. It specifies CSARYAGVNTEAFF.

This clonotype appeared a few times. This chain links TRBV29-1 with TRBJ1-1; 10 bases match TRBD1. Germline V CDR1 and CDR2: SQVTM, ANQGSEA. The CDR3 runs 13 residues. V dropped 6 bases and J dropped 6; count of bases not matched to a gene: 7. CDR3 loop: CSVGDRGGAEAFF. The CDR3 nucleotides read TGCAGCGTAGGGGACAGGGGAGGAGCTGAAGCTTTCTTT.

At least ten counts were recorded for this clonotype. The chain carries TRBV28 and TRBJ2-7, with D hard to call. The germline V and J ends were trimmed by 5 bases and 2 bases, with 7 bases remaining between them. Germline loops: CDR1 MDHEN, CDR2 SYDVKM. This CDR3 is built from 12 residues. CDR3 sequence (DNA): TGTGCCAGCAGTCGGATACCCTACGAGCAGTACTTC. It translates to CASSRIPYEQYF.

This clonotype has a count of ten or more. This chain connects TRBV12-3 or TRBV12-4 to TRBJ1-5; D is uncertain. Deletions cut 7 bases from V and 3 bases from J, with 10 bases between. The CDR3 loop spans 13 amino acids. The CDR3 region is CASTQDLNQPQHF. CDR3 DNA sequence: TGTGCCAGCACTCAGGACCTCAATCAGCCCCAGCATTTT.

The V and J genes are TRBV19 and TRBJ2-2; TRBD2 matches 10 bases. Losses at the gene ends were 6 bases for V and 4 bases for J; bases not matched to a gene: 2. The CDR3 length is 14 residues. Germline CDR1 is LNHDA and CDR2 is SQIVND (reference sequence). CDR3 in amino acids: CASSASGGTGELFF. DNA for the CDR3: TGTGCCAGTAGCGCTAGCGGGGGCACCGGGGAGCTGTTTTTT.

This rearrangement joins TRBV25-1 to TRBJ2-5, with D possibly called TRBD1 or TRBD2 (6 bases each). Germline V gene sequence: CDR1 MGHDK, CDR2 SYGVNS. The CDR3 totals 18 residues. V was cut by 0 bases and J by 2 bases, with 19 bases left in between. DNA for the CDR3: TGTGCCAGCAGTGAATATAACCACGGGAGAAGGGGGCAAGAGACCCAGTACTTC. The encoded protein is CASSEYNHGRRGQETQYF.

This clonotype was counted at least ten times. V gene TRBV2 combines with J gene TRBJ2-5; D gene unclear. The CDR3 length is 11 residues. In germline, CDR1 is SNHLY, CDR2 FYNNEI. V lost 3 bases and J 13 bases, leaving 12 bases between the germline ends. The CDR3 DNA reads TGTGCCAGCAGTGATGAAGCTCGGGCGTACTTC. Its protein is CASSDEARAYF.

This clonotype was recorded many times. V usage is TRBV15 and J usage is TRBJ1-5, with D unresolved. This CDR3 spans 12 amino acids. The germline V gene encodes CDR1 LNHNV and CDR2 YYDKDF (reference sequence). Trimming left V 6 bases short and J 1 base short, with 4 bases between. CDR3 nucleotides: TGTGCCACCAGGGCCAGCAATCAGCCCCAGCATTTT. The encoded protein is CATRASNQPQHF.

This clonotype was seen only a few times. The chain carries TRBV5-4 and TRBJ1-1; 7 bases fit TRBD1. The V segment lost 5 bases and the J segment 8 bases; nucleotides outside the gene matches: 6. The CDR3 spans 12 residues. The germline gives CDR1 SGHNT, CDR2 YYREEE (reference sequence). The CDR3 coding sequence is TGTGCCAGCAGTTCGACAGGGCTCGAAGCTTTCTTT. Translating it yields CASSSTGLEAFF.

This clonotype was recorded a few times. This sequence joins TRBV10-2 and TRBJ1-2; TRBD1 might be the D (5 bases). The length of the CDR3 is 14 residues. Germline V gene data show CDR1 as WSHSY and CDR2 as SAAADI. V lost 4 bases and J lost 7, with 16 bases in between. The CDR3 loop reads CASSGTQEVGGYTF. For the CDR3, the DNA is TGCGCCAGCAGTGGAACACAGGAAGTAGGTGGCTACACCTTC.

The rearrangement joins TRBV19 to TRBJ1-1; TRBD1 agrees at 7 bases. The CDR3 length is 16 residues. The V segment lost 3 bases and the J segment 0 bases; nucleotides outside the gene matches: 7. The germline V gene encodes CDR1 LNHDA and CDR2 SQIVND (reference sequence). The CDR3 spells CASSMAGGRLNTEAFF. CDR3 coding DNA: TGTGCCAGTAGTATGGCAGGGGGTCGATTGAACACTGAAGCTTTCTTT.

The chain recombines TRBV2 with TRBJ2-7; 9 nucleotides agree with TRBD1. Trimming took 6 bases from V and 4 from J; bases not matched to a gene: 4. The CDR3 runs 13 residues. From germline, CDR1 is SNHLY and CDR2 FYNNEI. The chain's CDR3 is CASRGGTGYEQYF. The CDR3 DNA reads as TGTGCCAGCAGAGGCGGGACAGGGTACGAGCAGTACTTC. The entire variable domain, with the rest obtained from reference TRBV2 and TRBJ2-7, is as follows: EPEVTQTPSHQVTQMGQEVILRCVPISNHLYFYWYRQILGQKVEFLVSFYNNEISEKSEIFDDQFSVERPDGSNFTLKIRSTKLEDSAMYFCASRGGTGYEQYFGPGTRLTVT.

This clonotype was found many times. The chain links TRBV12-3 or TRBV12-4 to TRBJ2-4; D remains ambiguous. Trimming took off 6 bases at V and 1 base at J, with 10 bases between the two ends. The CDR3 is made up of 14 amino acids. The CDR3 protein is CASSTSVAKNIQYF. In DNA, the CDR3 is TGTGCCAGCAGCACCTCAGTGGCCAAAAACATTCAGTACTTC.

This clonotype was observed at least ten times. The V and J genes are TRBV5-1 and TRBJ2-1; 7 bases match TRBD2. This CDR3 spans 15 amino acids. Germline CDR1 reads SGHRS; CDR2 reads YFSETQ. V dropped 4 bases and J dropped 3; count of bases not matched to a gene: 7. The CDR3 DNA follows: TGCGCCAGCAGCCCAGGACTAGTCCGCTACAATGAGCAGTTCTTC. It yields the protein CASSPGLVRYNEQFF.

The chain is built from TRBV5-1 and TRBJ2-5, with TRBD1 matching 8 bases. Trimming at V came to 0 bases and at J to 3 bases, leaving 4 bases not matched to a gene. Looked up from germline, CDR1 is SGHRS and CDR2 is YFSETQ. This CDR3 comprises 15 residues. The CDR3 reads CASSLGDRIEETQYF. The CDR3, as DNA: TGCGCCAGCAGCTTGGGGGACAGGATCGAAGAGACCCAGTACTTC.

The chain links TRBV4-1 to TRBJ1-1, with D possibly matching TRBD1 (6 bases). The CDR3 length is 18 residues. The ends were cut back, 5 bases at V and 3 bases at J, with 25 bases in the middle. Per the germline V gene, CDR1 is MGHRA and CDR2 is YSYEKL. The CDR3 DNA is TGCGCCAGCAGCGACTCTCGGGACACGTCTAGGGTCTACACTGAAGCTTTCTTT. Its translation: CASSDSRDTSRVYTEAFF.

This clonotype was seen a handful of times. The chain links TRBV2 to TRBJ1-2, with D possibly being TRBD1 (5 bases). CDR1 and CDR2 from the germline V gene are SNHLY and FYNNEI. V was cut by 2 bases and J by 2 bases, with 6 bases left in between. The CDR3 runs 13 residues. CDR3 DNA: TGTGCCAGCAGTGAAAGGGGAAACTATGGCTACACCTTC. It translates to CASSERGNYGYTF.

The chain recombines TRBV20-1 with TRBJ1-1; D gene unclear. V lost 3 bases to trimming and J lost 4 bases, with 9 bases between them. CDR3 length equals 12 residues. The germline CDR1 and CDR2 sequences are DFQATT and SNEGSKA (reference sequence). The CDR3 sequence is CSAREVATEAFF. The CDR3 DNA reads TGCAGTGCTAGGGAGGTGGCCACTGAAGCTTTCTTT.

This clonotype showed up many times. V usage is TRBV20-1 and J usage is TRBJ2-7; TRBD1 or TRBD2 may be the D gene (5 bases each). V dropped 6 bases and J dropped 0 bases, with 18 bases sitting between them. The CDR3 is 15 residues long. CDR1 DFQATT and CDR2 SNEGSKA come from the germline V gene (reference sequence). DNA of the CDR3: TGCAGTGCAACCGACGGGGACGGCAGCTCCTACGAGCAGTACTTC. Its translation is CSATDGDGSSYEQYF.

This chain joins TRBV6-5 and TRBJ1-5; D remains ambiguous. Germline lookup yields CDR1 MNHEY and CDR2 SVGAGI. The CDR3 totals 10 residues. Between the trimmed V and J ends, which lost 2 bases and 7 bases, there was a span of 0 bases. The CDR3 DNA reads TGTGCCAGCAGTTACCAGCCCCAGCATTTT. Amino acid sequence: CASSYQPQHF.